This TCR beta chain was recovered during a study of blood T cell repertoires in COVID-19. Study information: COVID-19 samples collected from the United States, Italy and Spain covered acute and convalescent phases. The cDNA or gDNA used as material had been derived from T cells, B-cell-depleted T cells, or PBMCs.

CDR3 size: 14 residues. Germline V CDR1 and CDR2: MDHEN, SYDVKM. The V gene lost 5 bases and the J gene lost 3 bases, with 11 bases spanning the gap. This clone was seen only a few times. Under the authors' procedure: Researchers report that nucleated cell counts were estimated from reference gene primer amplification. Assay used: immunoSEQ multiplex PCR; TCRdb lists only in-frame clones, some missing. That table furnishes V, J and clone size, whereas the DNA furnished D and trimming. This sample has 67,000 or so clones, with about four fifths found just once. The chain couples TRBV28 to TRBJ1-3; TRBD1 is a possible D gene (6 bases). The sample was peripheral blood. The receptor was isolated from a man in his sixties or seventies with acute or convalescent COVID-19. CDR3 coding DNA: TGTGCCAGCAGTACCGGGACATTTGGAAACACCATATATTTT. It yields the protein CASSTGTFGNTIYF. The variable domain in full, with the rest retrieved from reference TRBV28 and TRBJ1-3, is DVKVTQSSRYLVKRTGEKVFLECVQDMDHENMFWYRQDPGLGLRLIYFSYDVKMKEKGDIPEGYSVSREKKERFSLILESASTNQTSMYLCASSTGTFGNTIYFGEGSWLTVV.